What follows are 25 T cell receptor beta chains derived from one specimen sequenced in a study of Ad26.COV2.S vaccination and SARS-CoV-2 variants. The treatment is: roughly 19 received Ad26.COV2.S at low or high dose, single or two shots; several received placebo; per-sample allocation not given. After the first vaccine or placebo injection, samples were drawn on day 63. Some clones are missing from TCRdb's copy, which holds only in-frame ones; the method was immunoSEQ multiplex PCR. Counted here are hundreds of thousands of clones, 75% to 95% occurring once; the ten biggest clones make up more than 9%. The input for sequencing was peripheral blood, taken in a trial of Ad26.COV2.S vaccine versus placebo. The source of these receptors is a person aged 18-65 years who received the Ad26.COV2.S COVID-19 vaccine or a placebo.

The chain joins TRBV9 to TRBJ2-6; 8 bases fit TRBD2. J lost 2 bases, V lost 4 bases, and 11 bases had no gene match. Germline V gene lookup returns CDR1 SGDLS and CDR2 YYNGEE. The CDR3 extends over 18 amino acids. The CDR3 nucleotides are TGTGCCAGCAGCACAAGCGGGAGAATAATAACTGGGGCCAACGTCCTGACTTTC. This translates into CASSTSGRIITGANVLTF. The entire variable domain, with the rest obtained from reference TRBV9 and TRBJ2-6, is as follows: DSGVTQTPKHLITATGQRVTLRCSPRSGDLSVYWYQQSLDQGLQFLIQYYNGEERAKGNILERFSAQQFPDLHSELNLSSLELGDSALYFCASSTSGRIITGANVLTFGAGSRLTVL.

There are a few counts of this clone. This chain uses TRBV7-9 with TRBJ2-7; D unresolved. This CDR3 is 13 amino acids long. V lost 2 bases to trimming and J lost 4 bases, with 9 bases between them. Germline lookup yields CDR1 SEHNR and CDR2 FQNEAQ (reference sequence). The CDR3 loop reads CASSLLDAYEQYF. The CDR3 DNA sequence: TGTGCCAGCAGCTTATTGGACGCGTACGAGCAGTACTTC.

The rearrangement uses TRBV30 and TRBJ1-4; D not certain. CDR1 and CDR2 (germline): GTSNPN, SVGIG (reference sequence). The CDR3 covers 11 residues. V was cut by 1 base and J by 11 bases, with 8 bases left in between. The CDR3 is CAWSAFRKLFF. The CDR3 DNA reads as TGTGCCTGGAGTGCTTTCCGGAAACTGTTTTTT.

The chain recombines TRBV29-1 with TRBJ2-7; the D gene is possibly TRBD1 (5 bases). Germline V gene data show CDR1 as SQVTM and CDR2 as ANQGSEA. Trimming shortened V by 4 bases and J by 4 bases, and 11 bases separated the two germline ends. The CDR3 has 12 residues. CDR3 loop: CSVVDILYEQYF. The CDR3 DNA reads TGCAGCGTTGTGGACATCCTATACGAGCAGTACTTC.

This clone has just a few counts. This chain joins TRBV23-1 and TRBJ2-3; 9 nucleotides align to TRBD1. TRBV23-1 is recorded as an ORF, its role being uncertain. The CDR3 is 16 residues long. After removal of 3 bases from V and 4 bases from J, the junction contained 8 bases not matched to a gene. The CDR3: CASSQGNRGPSDTQYF. As DNA, the CDR3 is TGCGCCAGCAGTCAGGGGAACAGGGGGCCCTCAGATACGCAGTATTTT.

The V call is TRBV11-2, the J call TRBJ1-2; 7 bases align to TRBD1. The CDR3 runs to 15 residues. With V trimmed by 6 bases and J by 6 bases, 13 bases remained unmatched. Germline V gene data show CDR1 as SGHAT and CDR2 as FQNNGV. In DNA, the CDR3 is TGTGCCAGCAGGGCCCGGGGACAGCCAACTGATGGCTACACCTTC. Amino acid sequence: CASRARGQPTDGYTF.

The chain is built from TRBV27 and TRBJ2-1, with 14 positions matching TRBD2. Germline V gene lookup returns CDR1 MNHEY and CDR2 SMNVEV (reference sequence). CDR3 length: 15 amino acids. V lost 7 bases to trimming and J lost 9 bases; unmatched junction nucleotides: 8. The CDR3 nucleotides are TGTGCCAGCATCGATTTTGGGACTAGCGGGAGTGAGCAGTTCTTC. This encodes CASIDFGTSGSEQFF.

The chain employs TRBV19 and TRBJ2-6, with TRBD1 matching over 11 bases. CDR1 and CDR2 (germline): LNHDA, SQIVND (reference sequence). After removal of 6 bases from V and 4 bases from J, the junction contained 5 bases not matched to a gene. The CDR3 length is 16 residues. The CDR3 here is CASSGQGARGANVLTF. The CDR3 nucleotides are TGTGCCAGTAGCGGACAGGGGGCGCGCGGGGCCAACGTCCTGACTTTC.

Regarding this clone: This sample includes further DNA sequences coding for the same CDR3. This chain links TRBV28 with TRBJ1-5, with 7 positions matching TRBD1. With V trimmed by 3 bases and J by 2 bases, 4 bases remained unmatched. Germline CDR1 MDHEN, CDR2 SYDVKM. The CDR3 consists of 15 residues. The CDR3 loop is CASSLGQGGNQPQHF. In nucleotides, the CDR3 is TGTGCCAGCAGTTTGGGGCAGGGGGGCAATCAGCCCCAGCATTTT.

This rearrangement joins TRBV28 to TRBJ1-1; 7 bases fit TRBD1. Germline trimming cut 5 bases from V and 5 bases from J; bases unmatched to any gene: 2. The CDR3 totals 12 residues. Germline V gives CDR1 MDHEN, CDR2 SYDVKM. In DNA, the CDR3 is TGTGCCAGCAGTACAGGGGTTACTGAAGCTTTCTTT. Its protein is CASSTGVTEAFF.

The chain is built from TRBV29-1 and TRBJ2-7; D is ambiguous. Germline values: CDR1 SQVTM, CDR2 ANQGSEA. V shed 1 base and J shed 9 bases, with 10 bases lying between them. CDR3 length: 11 residues. The CDR3 nucleotides are TGCAGCGTTGAAGTTGGGCGTGTGCAGTACTTC. Translation gives CSVEVGRVQYF.

This clone was recorded only once. V gene TRBV24-1 combines with J gene TRBJ2-5; D perhaps matches TRBD1 (6 bases). This CDR3 has 17 residues. V shed 1 base and J shed 3 bases, with 17 bases lying between them. From germline, CDR1 is KGHDR and CDR2 SFDVKD. This CDR3 is CATSDFSRSGVKETQYF. CDR3 nucleotides: TGTGCCACCAGTGATTTCTCTCGGTCAGGGGTAAAAGAGACCCAGTACTTC.

The chain is built from TRBV12-5 and TRBJ2-7; weak D call: TRBD2 (5 bases). Germline-derived CDR1 and CDR2 are LGHNT and FRNRAP. V gave up 2 bases and J gave up 2 bases, with 13 bases separating them. This CDR3 region has 15 residues. This CDR3 is CASGLPGLPAYEQYF. The CDR3 region has the DNA TGTGCTAGTGGTTTGCCCGGACTGCCCGCCTACGAGCAGTACTTC.

The chain recombines TRBV24-1 with TRBJ2-5; TRBD2 agrees at 12 bases. Per the germline V gene, CDR1 is KGHDR and CDR2 is SFDVKD. The junction had 2 bases not matched to a gene; V was cut back by 3 bases and J by 1 base. The CDR3 runs 16 residues. This chain's CDR3 is CATSDGLAGIQETQYF. CDR3 nucleotide sequence: TGTGCCACCAGTGATGGACTAGCGGGAATCCAAGAGACCCAGTACTTC.

The chain carries TRBV12-3 or TRBV12-4 and TRBJ2-7; no firm D call. This CDR3 comprises 11 residues. The V end was cut by 4 bases, the J end by 6 bases, with 7 bases between. As DNA, the CDR3 is TGTGCCAGCAGTTACCTATCCGAGCAGTACTTC. Translating gives CASSYLSEQYF.

This clone was found once. The genes are TRBV9 and TRBJ2-3; D unclear. Trimming left V 4 bases short and J 0 bases short, with 9 bases between. The CDR3 is 14 residues long. From germline, CDR1 is SGDLS and CDR2 YYNGEE. CDR3 nucleotide sequence: TGTGCCAGCAGCAAGCACAGCAGCACAGATACGCAGTATTTT. This codes for CASSKHSSTDTQYF. The full variable domain, rest sourced from reference TRBV9 and TRBJ2-3, is DSGVTQTPKHLITATGQRVTLRCSPRSGDLSVYWYQQSLDQGLQFLIQYYNGEERAKGNILERFSAQQFPDLHSELNLSSLELGDSALYFCASSKHSSTDTQYFGPGTRLTVL.

The chain recombines TRBV19 with TRBJ2-2; D gene uncertain. CDR1 is LNHDA and CDR2 is SQIVND in the germline V gene (reference sequence). Trimming took off 5 bases at V and 2 bases at J, with 3 bases between the two ends. This CDR3 spans 12 amino acids. The CDR3 spells CASSDNTGELFF. The CDR3 region has the DNA TGTGCCAGTAGTGATAACACCGGGGAGCTGTTTTTT.

This chain links TRBV14 with TRBJ2-7, with D tentatively TRBD2 (5 bases). The CDR3 has 14 amino acids. The V and J ends lost 0 bases and 6 bases respectively, with 12 bases between them. In germline, CDR1 is SGHDN, CDR2 FVKESK. The CDR3 nucleotides read TGTGCCAGCAGCCAAGATTTGCGTGGAGGCGAGCAGTACTTC. Its translation is CASSQDLRGGEQYF.

This chain uses TRBV28 with TRBJ1-2, with D unresolved. Germline V gives CDR1 MDHEN, CDR2 SYDVKM. The ends were cut back, 2 bases at V and 3 bases at J, with 7 bases in the middle. This CDR3 is 13 amino acids long. In DNA form, the CDR3 reads TGTGCCAGCAGTTTAAACCGGGACTATGGCTACACCTTC. Translating it yields CASSLNRDYGYTF.

The chain recombines TRBV7-6 with TRBJ2-3; 11 bases line up with TRBD2. V shed 2 bases, J shed 0 bases, and the junction held 13 bases outside the gene matches. The CDR3 spans 20 residues. CDR1 SGHVS and CDR2 FNYEAQ come from the germline V gene. This CDR3 is CASSLLPGTSGRSSTDTQYF. The CDR3 DNA follows: TGTGCCAGCAGCTTACTGCCGGGGACTAGCGGAAGGTCTAGCACAGATACGCAGTATTTT.

V is TRBV3-1 (or the pseudogene TRBV3-2) and J is TRBJ2-1; D may be TRBD1 (6 bases). The CDR3 is made up of 13 amino acids. V lost 2 bases, J lost 8 bases, and 10 bases lay in between. Germline lookup yields CDR1 LGHDT and CDR2 YNNKEL (reference sequence). In DNA, the CDR3 is TGTGCCAGCAGCCAACGAGGGACACATGAGCAGTTCTTC. It yields the protein CASSQRGTHEQFF.

The chain has TRBV27 and TRBJ2-1, with D possibly TRBD1 on 6 matching bases. The CDR3 runs to 12 residues. V shed 4 bases and J shed 7 bases, with 8 bases lying between them. Germline V gene sequence: CDR1 MNHEY, CDR2 SMNVEV (reference sequence). The CDR3 sequence: CASSSTGNEQFF. CDR3 DNA: TGTGCCAGCAGTTCTACAGGGAATGAGCAGTTCTTC.

The chain has TRBV10-3 and TRBJ2-3; 8 bases are shared with TRBD1. This CDR3 has 13 residues. J gave up 0 bases and V 10 bases, and 3 bases lay outside the gene matches. CDR1 and CDR2 (germline): ENHRY, SYGVKD. The CDR3: CANRDRSTDTQYF. In DNA, the CDR3 is TGTGCCAACCGGGACAGGAGCACAGATACGCAGTATTTT.

The rearrangement uses TRBV29-1 and TRBJ2-1, with TRBD1 as a possible D gene (6 bases). The germline V gene encodes CDR1 SQVTM and CDR2 ANQGSEA. CDR3 size: 12 residues. V lost 3 bases and J lost 7, with 10 bases in between. CDR3 nucleotide sequence: TGCAGCGTTGATTCAGGGGTGAATGAGCAGTTCTTC. This encodes CSVDSGVNEQFF.

This clone showed up just once. The V call is TRBV9, the J call TRBJ2-3; possibly TRBD2 for D (5 bases). Between the trimmed V and J ends, which lost 4 bases and 5 bases, there was a span of 17 bases. Germline CDR1 reads SGDLS; CDR2 reads YYNGEE. The CDR3 runs to 15 residues. CDR3: CASSNTRDFEDTQYF. The CDR3 coding sequence is TGTGCCAGCAGCAACACGAGGGATTTCGAAGATACGCAGTATTTT. The whole variable domain, filled in from reference TRBV9 and TRBJ2-3, reads DSGVTQTPKHLITATGQRVTLRCSPRSGDLSVYWYQQSLDQGLQFLIQYYNGEERAKGNILERFSAQQFPDLHSELNLSSLELGDSALYFCASSNTRDFEDTQYFGPGTRLTVL.